This TCR beta chain was sequenced during a study of cytomegalovirus exposure and HLA in healthy donors. Healthy bone marrow donors made up the donor group. V shed 5 bases and J 6 bases; nucleotides not matched to a gene: 9. Germline CDR1 is SNHLY and CDR2 is FYNNEI. The CDR3 length is 15 residues. Study conclusions and caveats: Later work found that TCR association rates differed between HLA loci; DRB1 had the most and HLA-C the fewest. The authors listed some 160 TCR beta chains as cytomegalovirus-associated. Based on reports, TCR beta sequences accurately predicted HLA-A and HLA-B alleles for most subjects.

The study ran its PCR with 60 Vbeta and 13 Jbeta primers. The repertoire was sequenced with immunoSEQ multiplex PCR; TCRdb's copy has only in-frame clones and lacks some. The specimen's table records 40,000 to 60,000 clones. As for this clone: Antigen specificity is unknown.

Sample: PBMCs. The chain couples TRBV2 to TRBJ1-2; the match to TRBD1 covers 10 bases. The sequence was obtained from a female donor in good health and CMV-seronegative. In DNA, the CDR3 is TGTGCCAGCAGTCACGGGACAGGGGATATCGATGGCTACACCTTC. Its translation: CASSHGTGDIDGYTF.